Each of the 13 T cell receptor beta chains below was sequenced from the same sample in a study of T cells in Graves' hyperthyroidism and ophthalmopathy (dated by TCRdb to the late 2010s). Libraries were constructed by multiplex PCR. Sequencing was carried out with an Illumina HiSeq 2000. TCR beta CDR3 regions were amplified from RNA transcripts. The TCR CDR3 was subjected to a first round of RT-PCR using the HTBI primer set and the Qiagen OneStep RT-PCR kit. In TCRdb, the public reads were trimmed at Q25 with fastp and aligned with MiXCR, with productive beta chains retained. Under each unique CDR3 protein, matching rows form one entry showing the most common genes and DNA. Recorded for this sample are more than 600,000 distinct CDR3 sequences; about 15% of them occurred a single time. Together, the top ten hold under 9.5% of the sample. Material: blood. These receptors came from a man in his late teens or twenties with Graves' hyperthyroidism.

This clonotype was observed at least ten times. The rearrangement joins TRBV30 to TRBJ2-1, with D possibly being TRBD1 (5 bases). CDR1 is GTSNPN, CDR2 SVGIG, per germline (reference sequence). This CDR3 contains 12 residues. V lost 4 bases and J 9 bases, leaving 13 bases between the germline ends. Here the CDR3 reads CAWMTTAREQFF. The DNA of the CDR3 is TGTGCCTGGATGACGACAGCCCGTGAGCAGTTCTTC.

The sample holds many counts of this clonotype. The chain employs TRBV7-9 and TRBJ2-5, with TRBD2 as a possible D gene (5 bases). Trimming pared 1 base from V and 3 bases from J, leaving 12 bases between. The CDR3 contains 15 residues. CDR1 and CDR2 (germline): SEHNR, FQNEAQ (reference sequence). The CDR3 here is CASSLGVGGEETQYF. CDR3 DNA: TGTGCCAGCAGCTTAGGAGTTGGAGGAGAAGAGACCCAGTACTTC.

In this sample, this clonotype turned up a few times. The chain has TRBV28 and TRBJ1-4; D might be TRBD1 (6 bases). V dropped 6 bases and J dropped 3 bases, with 11 bases sitting between them. CDR1 and CDR2 (germline): MDHEN, SYDVKM. This CDR3 has 14 amino acids. The CDR3 spells CASSRTDPNEKLFF. The CDR3 DNA reads as TGTGCCAGCAGCCGGACAGACCCTAATGAAAAACTGTTTTTT.

This clonotype occurred a few times. The V call is TRBV20-1, the J call TRBJ2-6; D gene unclear. V lost 3 bases and J 1 base, leaving 7 bases between the germline ends. The CDR3 contains 14 residues. From germline, CDR1 is DFQATT and CDR2 SNEGSKA (reference sequence). CDR3 amino acids: CSASVGSGANVLTF. DNA of the CDR3: TGCAGTGCTAGTGTGGGGTCTGGGGCCAACGTCCTGACTTTC.

V gene TRBV10-3 combines with J gene TRBJ2-1; possibly TRBD1 or TRBD2 for D (6 bases each). CDR1 is ENHRY and CDR2 is SYGVKD in the germline V gene. V lost 6 bases and J 8 bases, leaving 8 bases between the germline ends. The CDR3 contains 11 residues. The CDR3 DNA reads TGTGCCATCAGCCGGGGGCATGAGCAGTTCTTC. Its translation is CAISRGHEQFF.

The chain employs TRBV28 and TRBJ1-1, with D unclear. With 7 bases removed from V and 11 bases from J, the gap between germline ends came to 11 bases. This CDR3 spans 10 amino acids. From germline, CDR1 is MDHEN and CDR2 SYDVKM. CDR3 sequence reads: CASTRERAFF. The DNA of the CDR3 is TGTGCCAGCACCCGAGAAAGGGCTTTCTTT.

This clonotype showed up just a few times. The rearrangement joins TRBV9 to TRBJ2-7; 9 bases are a match to TRBD1. This CDR3 contains 15 residues. J gave up 2 bases and V 3 bases, and 6 bases lay outside the gene matches. Looked up from germline, CDR1 is SGDLS and CDR2 is YYNGEE. This CDR3 is CASSESGTGTYEQYF. CDR3 nucleotides: TGTGCCAGCAGCGAATCCGGGACAGGGACCTACGAGCAGTACTTC.

This chain joins TRBV24-1 and TRBJ1-1; D might be TRBD1 (5 bases). V gave up 8 bases and J gave up 4 bases, with 13 bases separating them. Per the germline V gene, CDR1 is KGHDR and CDR2 is SFDVKD. There are 13 residues in the CDR3. The CDR3 is CATTNAGLTEAFF. The CDR3 DNA is TGTGCCACCACCAATGCGGGGCTCACTGAAGCTTTCTTT.

With respect to this clonotype: A much larger clonotype is one base distant, so this may be a read error. This chain joins TRBV12-3 or TRBV12-4 and TRBJ2-1; weak D call: TRBD2 (6 bases). The CDR3 has 15 amino acids. CDR3 sequence reads: CASSSSGVRYNGQFF. DNA of the CDR3: TGTGCCAGCAGTAGTAGCGGCGTCCGTTACAATGGGCAGTTCTTC.

The chain is built from TRBV29-1 and TRBJ2-1; TRBD2 aligns across 12 bases. The CDR3 is 14 residues long. The V gene's germline CDR1 is SQVTM and CDR2 ANQGSEA. V lost 5 bases and J lost 6; bases outside the gene matches: 5. The CDR3 region has the DNA TGCAGCGTTCTAGCGGGAGGGCCAGGCAATGAGCAGTTCTTC. Its protein is CSVLAGGPGNEQFF.

This clonotype was detected ten times or more. V and J are TRBV28 and TRBJ2-3, with D possibly being TRBD2 (6 bases). CDR1 is MDHEN, CDR2 SYDVKM, per germline. V was trimmed by 2 bases and J by 0 bases, leaving 12 bases between them. The CDR3 is 16 residues long. CDR3 in amino acids: CASSLGVSGSTDTQYF. For the CDR3, the DNA is TGTGCCAGCAGTTTAGGGGTTAGCGGTAGCACAGATACGCAGTATTTT.

At least ten counts were recorded for this clonotype. V usage is TRBV2 and J usage is TRBJ1-2, with 9 bases matching TRBD1. Per germline, CDR1 SNHLY and CDR2 FYNNEI. After removal of 5 bases from V and 8 bases from J, the junction contained 6 bases not matched to a gene. The CDR3 is made up of 13 amino acids. The CDR3 region is CASSTGGVAGYTF. DNA of the CDR3: TGTGCCAGCAGTACAGGGGGCGTCGCGGGCTACACCTTC.

This clonotype was detected many times. V is TRBV12-3 or TRBV12-4 and J is TRBJ2-1; D might be TRBD2 (6 bases). The CDR3 is made up of 14 amino acids. Trimming took off 6 bases at V and 0 bases at J, with 9 bases between the two ends. DNA of the CDR3: TGTGCCAGCAGCGGGGGTCCCTCCTACAATGAGCAGTTCTTC. It yields the protein CASSGGPSYNEQFF.